The rows below give T cell receptor beta chains drawn from one sample of a study of T cells after yellow fever vaccination. MiXCR was run by TCRdb on the 5' RACE reads, yielding one entry per CDR3 protein. Of some 110,000 distinct CDR3 sequences detected, 8.4% appear once; the ten largest clones hold about 25%. The specimen comprised CD8+ T cells sorted from PBMCs, sampled 45 days after the yellow fever booster vaccination. The source is a man aged 25 to 45 who received the YFV17D yellow fever vaccine. The conserved cysteine and the conserved F or W are not part of the CDR3 here.

CDR3 protein	V gene	J gene
SVEQVLGQPQH	TRBV29-1	TRBJ1-5
ASSLLAVVGDTQY	TRBV7-8	TRBJ2-3
ASSSTAGTGSSGYT	TRBV5-1	TRBJ1-2
ASTRTSGSYTQY	TRBV27	TRBJ2-3
ASSPGEAGQY	TRBV3-1	TRBJ2-7
ASRTGGNEQF	TRBV19	TRBJ2-1
SAGGVAGGDSYNEQF	TRBV20-1	TRBJ2-1
ASSSPRWDPYNEQF	TRBV7-9	TRBJ2-1
ASSPPETGGETQY	TRBV5-1	TRBJ2-5
ASSNPRGFTGELF	TRBV28	TRBJ2-2
ASSGGQGTEKLF	TRBV5-1	TRBJ1-4
SAREVGGSSYNEQF	TRBV20-1	TRBJ2-1
ASSELIGQHNEKLF	TRBV10-2	TRBJ1-4
ASSLGQGADTQY	TRBV5-1	TRBJ2-3
ASRGQLTGELF	TRBV6-1	TRBJ2-2
SVTGTGNTGELF	TRBV20-1	TRBJ2-2
ASSLMASTDTQY	TRBV7-2	TRBJ2-3
ASSSGTRGEQY	TRBV7-9	TRBJ2-7
ASSPFRGQF	TRBV6-2/TRBV6-3	TRBJ2-1
ASNPRAGWTSGRPIPRETQY	TRBV5-6	TRBJ2-5
ASSLPTGILYEQY	TRBV7-9	TRBJ2-7
ASQFSESQADTQY	TRBV5-1	TRBJ2-3
ASSLGSPSGRAYFYNEQF	TRBV5-1	TRBJ2-1
ATSIRDPGDGGQY	TRBV21-1	TRBJ2-5
ASSQVSTEQF	TRBV14	TRBJ2-1
ASSPRQGNDEQY	TRBV4-2	TRBJ2-7
ASSSWGGDTQY	TRBV7-8	TRBJ2-3
ASRRGNEQY	TRBV6-5	TRBJ2-7
ASSPGLAATGELF	TRBV4-3	TRBJ2-2
ASRPDSPYNEQF	TRBV28	TRBJ2-1
ASGLGGSADTQY	TRBV12-5	TRBJ2-3
ASSPPSAETQY	TRBV7-2	TRBJ2-5
SALREGSAEAF	TRBV20-1	TRBJ1-1
ASSQDPPGLAGYNEQF	TRBV4-3	TRBJ2-1
ASSVGLAGTTETQY	TRBV9	TRBJ2-5